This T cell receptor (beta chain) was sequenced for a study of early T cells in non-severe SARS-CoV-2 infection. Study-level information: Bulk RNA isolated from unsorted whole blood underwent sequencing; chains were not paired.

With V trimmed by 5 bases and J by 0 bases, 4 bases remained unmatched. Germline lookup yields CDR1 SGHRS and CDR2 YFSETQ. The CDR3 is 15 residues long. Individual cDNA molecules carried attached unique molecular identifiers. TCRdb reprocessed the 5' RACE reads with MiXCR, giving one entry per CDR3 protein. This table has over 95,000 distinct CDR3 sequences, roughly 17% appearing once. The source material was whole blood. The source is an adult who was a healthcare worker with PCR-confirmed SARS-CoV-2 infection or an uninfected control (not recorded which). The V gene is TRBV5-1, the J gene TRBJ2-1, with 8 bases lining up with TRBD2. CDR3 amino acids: CASSKGLVSYNEQFF. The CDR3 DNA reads TGCGCCAGCAGTAAGGGACTAGTCTCCTACAATGAGCAGTTCTTC.